This TCR beta chain was identified during a study of CD8 T cells in ankylosing spondylitis. As regards this clonotype: Its antigen remains unidentified.

Study-wide results and caveats: In the blood and synovial fluid of reactive arthritis, some motif variants had been previously reported. About 8 highly homologous variants made up a TCR beta motif, and this motif appeared characteristic of ankylosing spondylitis blood.

Making use of molecular barcodes, quantitative 5'-RACE generated TCR beta libraries. TCRdb fed the 5' RACE reads into MiXCR, producing one record per CDR3 protein. The sample holds a few hundred thousand distinct CDR3 sequences, about 11% seen once. Germline loops: CDR1 DFQATT, CDR2 SNEGSKA (reference sequence). This CDR3 contains 15 residues. V trimming: 6 bases; J trimming: 7 bases; junction bases outside the gene matches: 17. The chain is built from TRBV20-1 and TRBJ2-7; TRBD1 agrees at 8 bases. This receptor was obtained from a male donor with ankylosing spondylitis or in good health (not recorded which). Sequencing used blood, either unsorted or a sorted T cell fraction (not recorded which). The CDR3 DNA sequence: TGCAGTGCCTCACTCCGGGACAGGTCTCTACGAGAGCAGTACTTC. Protein product: CSASLRDRSLREQYF.